The present TCR beta chain was sequenced within a study of cytomegalovirus exposure and HLA in healthy donors. This CDR3 is built from 13 residues. V was cut by 1 base and J by 4 bases, with 5 bases left in between. Per the germline V gene, CDR1 is GTSNPN and CDR2 is SVGIG (reference sequence). In the PCR, 60 Vbeta and 13 Jbeta primers were used. The repertoire was sequenced with immunoSEQ multiplex PCR; TCRdb's copy has only in-frame clones and lacks some. Among approximately 160,000 clones listed, 65% to 80% were seen once. Concerning this clone: Its antigen is as yet unknown.

Findings and limits, study-wide: The study found most TCR sequences rare, yet found some public TCRs in many donors. Other equally common chains were less clonally expanded than HLA-associated TCR beta chains, a later analysis showed. TCR association rates varied by HLA locus in a later analysis, with DRB1 highest and HLA-C lowest. Another analysis was done later, and it associated roughly 15,000 TCR beta sequences with HLA alleles at 0.05 false discovery rate.

The receptor's source is a woman aged 40 to 49 in good health and CMV-seropositive. The specimen sequenced was PBMCs. The chain is built from TRBV30 and TRBJ1-6; the D is unclear. CDR3 sequence reads: CAWSDNYNSPLHF. CDR3 bases: TGTGCCTGGAGTGACAATTATAATTCACCCCTCCACTTT.